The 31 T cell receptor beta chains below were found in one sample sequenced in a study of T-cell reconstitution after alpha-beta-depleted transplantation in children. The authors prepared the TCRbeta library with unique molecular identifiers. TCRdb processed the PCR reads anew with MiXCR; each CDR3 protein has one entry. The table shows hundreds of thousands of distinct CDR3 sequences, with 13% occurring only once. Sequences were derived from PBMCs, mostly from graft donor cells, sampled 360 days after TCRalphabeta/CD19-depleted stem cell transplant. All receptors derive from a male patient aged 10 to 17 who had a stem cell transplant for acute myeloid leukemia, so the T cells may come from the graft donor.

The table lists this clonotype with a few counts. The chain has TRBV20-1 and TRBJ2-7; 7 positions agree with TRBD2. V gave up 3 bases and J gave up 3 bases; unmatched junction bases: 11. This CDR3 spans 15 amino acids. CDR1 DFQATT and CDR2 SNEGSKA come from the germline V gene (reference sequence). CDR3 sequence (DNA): TGCAGTGCTAGCGGGGGAGGGACCGACTACTACGAGCAGTACTTC. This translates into CSASGGGTDYYEQYF.

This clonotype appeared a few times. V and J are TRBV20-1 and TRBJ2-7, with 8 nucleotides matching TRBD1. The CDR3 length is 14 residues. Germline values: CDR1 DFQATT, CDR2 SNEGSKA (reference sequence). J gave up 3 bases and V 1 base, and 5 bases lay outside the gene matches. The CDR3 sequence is CSARGAGGRYEQYF. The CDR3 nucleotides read TGCAGTGCTAGAGGGGCAGGGGGCCGCTACGAGCAGTACTTC.

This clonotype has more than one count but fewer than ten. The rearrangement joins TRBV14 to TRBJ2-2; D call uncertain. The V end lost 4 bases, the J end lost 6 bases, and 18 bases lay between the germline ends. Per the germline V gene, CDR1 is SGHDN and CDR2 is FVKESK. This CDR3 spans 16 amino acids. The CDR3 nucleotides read TGTGCCAGCAGCCGCCGACCGCAGATCGTGGCCGGGGAGCTGTTTTTT. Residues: CASSRRPQIVAGELFF.

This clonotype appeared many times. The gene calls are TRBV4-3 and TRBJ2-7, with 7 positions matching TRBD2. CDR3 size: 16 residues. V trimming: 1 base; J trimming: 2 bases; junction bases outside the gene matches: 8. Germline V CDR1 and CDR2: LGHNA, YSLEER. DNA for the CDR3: TGCGCCAGCAGCCAAGTGGTCCTAGCGGTCCCCTACGAGCAGTACTTC. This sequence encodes CASSQVVLAVPYEQYF.

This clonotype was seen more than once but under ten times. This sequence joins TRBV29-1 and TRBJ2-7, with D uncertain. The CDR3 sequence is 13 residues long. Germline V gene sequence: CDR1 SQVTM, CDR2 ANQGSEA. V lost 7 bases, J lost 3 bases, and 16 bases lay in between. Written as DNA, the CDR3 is TGCAGCGCTCGCTACGGGCCAATCTACGAGCAGTACTTC. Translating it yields CSARYGPIYEQYF.

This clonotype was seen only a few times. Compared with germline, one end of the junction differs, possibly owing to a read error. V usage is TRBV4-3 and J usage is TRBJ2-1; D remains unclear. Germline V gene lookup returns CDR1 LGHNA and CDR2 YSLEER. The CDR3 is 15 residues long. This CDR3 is CASSEDPTLANEQFF. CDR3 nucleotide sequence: TGCGCCAGCAGCGAAGATCCCACCTTAGCAAATGAGCAGTTCTTC.

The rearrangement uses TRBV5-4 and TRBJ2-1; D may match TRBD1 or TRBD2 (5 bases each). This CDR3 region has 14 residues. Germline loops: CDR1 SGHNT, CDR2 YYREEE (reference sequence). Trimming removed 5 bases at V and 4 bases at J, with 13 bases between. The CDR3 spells CASRSGGGYNEQFF. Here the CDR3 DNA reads TGTGCCAGCAGATCAGGTGGGGGTTACAATGAGCAGTTCTTC. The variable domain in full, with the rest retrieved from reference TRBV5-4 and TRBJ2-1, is ETGVTQSPTHLIKTRGQQVTLRCSSQSGHNTVSWYQQALGQGPQFIFQYYREEENGRGNFPPRFSGLQFPNYSSELNVNALELDDSALYLCASRSGGGYNEQFFGPGTRLTVL.

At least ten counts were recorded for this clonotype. The CDR3 loop is CASSPRTGVFSPLHF. CDR3 DNA sequence: TGTGCCAGCAGTCCCAGGACAGGAGTTTTTTCACCCCTCCACTTT. The chain has TRBV6-1 and TRBJ1-6, with 7 bases fitting TRBD1. Germline CDR1 is MNHNS and CDR2 is SASEGT. The CDR3 runs to 15 residues. V lost 5 bases, J lost 9 bases, and 10 bases stayed unmatched.

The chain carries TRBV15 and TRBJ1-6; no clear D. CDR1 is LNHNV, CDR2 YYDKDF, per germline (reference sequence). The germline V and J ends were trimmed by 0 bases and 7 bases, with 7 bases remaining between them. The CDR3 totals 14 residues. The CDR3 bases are TGTGCCACCAGCAGAGATGAAAGGAATTCACCCCTCCACTTT. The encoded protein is CATSRDERNSPLHF.

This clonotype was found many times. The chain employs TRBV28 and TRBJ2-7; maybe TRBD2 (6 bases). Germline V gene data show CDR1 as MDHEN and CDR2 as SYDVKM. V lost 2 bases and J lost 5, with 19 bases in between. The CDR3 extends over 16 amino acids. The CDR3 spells CASSLDFPGEEDEQYF. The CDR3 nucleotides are TGTGCCAGCAGTTTAGATTTCCCGGGAGAAGAAGACGAGCAGTACTTC.

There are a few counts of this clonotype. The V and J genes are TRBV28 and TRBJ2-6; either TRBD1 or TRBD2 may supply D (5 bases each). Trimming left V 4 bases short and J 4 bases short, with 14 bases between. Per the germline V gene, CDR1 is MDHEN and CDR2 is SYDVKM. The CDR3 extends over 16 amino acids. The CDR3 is CASSSYTGLGANVLTF. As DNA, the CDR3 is TGTGCCAGCAGTTCTTACACGGGGCTCGGGGCCAACGTCCTGACTTTC. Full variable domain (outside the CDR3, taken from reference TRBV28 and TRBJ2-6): DVKVTQSSRYLVKRTGEKVFLECVQDMDHENMFWYRQDPGLGLRLIYFSYDVKMKEKGDIPEGYSVSREKKERFSLILESASTNQTSMYLCASSSYTGLGANVLTFGAGSRLTVL.

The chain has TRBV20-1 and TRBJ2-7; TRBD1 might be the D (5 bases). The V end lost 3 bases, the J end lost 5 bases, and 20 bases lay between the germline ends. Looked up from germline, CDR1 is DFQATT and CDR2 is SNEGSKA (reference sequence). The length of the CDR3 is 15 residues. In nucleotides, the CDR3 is TGCAGTGCTAGCCCGGGTGGGGCCAGTCAAAACGAGCAGTACTTC. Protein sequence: CSASPGGASQNEQYF.

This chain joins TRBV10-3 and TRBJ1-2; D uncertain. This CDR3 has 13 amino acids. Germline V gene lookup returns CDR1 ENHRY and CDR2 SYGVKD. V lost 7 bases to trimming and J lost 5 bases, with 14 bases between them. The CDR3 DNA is TGTGCCATCAACGACCCCGGCACATATGGCTACACCTTC. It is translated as CAINDPGTYGYTF.

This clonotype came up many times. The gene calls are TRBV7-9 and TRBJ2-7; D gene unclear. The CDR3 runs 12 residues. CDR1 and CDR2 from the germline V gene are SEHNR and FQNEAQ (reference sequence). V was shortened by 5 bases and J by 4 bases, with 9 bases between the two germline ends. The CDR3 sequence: CASSATGYEQYF. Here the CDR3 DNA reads TGTGCCAGCAGCGCCACGGGTTACGAGCAGTACTTC.

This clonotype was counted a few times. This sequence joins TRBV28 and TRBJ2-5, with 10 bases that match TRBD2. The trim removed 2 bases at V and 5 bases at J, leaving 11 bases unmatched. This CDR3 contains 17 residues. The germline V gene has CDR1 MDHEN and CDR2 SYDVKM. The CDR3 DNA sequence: TGTGCCAGCAGTTTAAAGACTAGCGGGTATATAGGGGAGACCCAGTACTTC. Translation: CASSLKTSGYIGETQYF.

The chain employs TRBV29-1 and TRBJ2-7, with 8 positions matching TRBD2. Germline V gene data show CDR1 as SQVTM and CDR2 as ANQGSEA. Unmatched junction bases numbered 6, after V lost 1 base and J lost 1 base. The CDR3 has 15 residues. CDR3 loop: CSVEGVGLESYEQYF. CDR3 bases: TGCAGCGTTGAAGGAGTGGGACTAGAGTCCTACGAGCAGTACTTC.

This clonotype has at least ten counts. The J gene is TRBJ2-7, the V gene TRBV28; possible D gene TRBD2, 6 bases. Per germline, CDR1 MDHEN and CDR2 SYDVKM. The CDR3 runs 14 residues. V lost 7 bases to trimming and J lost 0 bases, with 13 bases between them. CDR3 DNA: TGTGCCAGCAAATCGCGGGGTTTCTCCTACGAGCAGTACTTC. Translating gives CASKSRGFSYEQYF.

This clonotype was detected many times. This chain's CDR3 is CATRIAGGPDTDTQYF. CDR3 bases: TGTGCCACAAGAATAGCGGGAGGGCCCGATACAGATACGCAGTATTTT. V and J are TRBV15 and TRBJ2-3; 11 positions match TRBD2. V trimming: 9 bases; J trimming: 3 bases; junction bases outside the gene matches: 11. The germline V gene has CDR1 LNHNV and CDR2 YYDKDF (reference sequence). The CDR3 extends over 16 amino acids.

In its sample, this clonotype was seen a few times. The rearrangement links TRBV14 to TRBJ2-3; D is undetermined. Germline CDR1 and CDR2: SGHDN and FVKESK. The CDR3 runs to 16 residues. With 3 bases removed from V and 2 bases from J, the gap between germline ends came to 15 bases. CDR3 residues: CASSHIGPIDTDTQYF. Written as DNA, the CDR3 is TGTGCCAGCAGCCACATTGGCCCCATCGACACAGATACGCAGTATTTT.

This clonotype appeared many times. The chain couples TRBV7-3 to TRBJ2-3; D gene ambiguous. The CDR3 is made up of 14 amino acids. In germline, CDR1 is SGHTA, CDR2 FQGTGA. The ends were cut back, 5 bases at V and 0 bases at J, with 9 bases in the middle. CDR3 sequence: CASSLWSSTDTQYF. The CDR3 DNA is TGTGCCAGCAGCCTCTGGTCGAGCACAGATACGCAGTATTTT.

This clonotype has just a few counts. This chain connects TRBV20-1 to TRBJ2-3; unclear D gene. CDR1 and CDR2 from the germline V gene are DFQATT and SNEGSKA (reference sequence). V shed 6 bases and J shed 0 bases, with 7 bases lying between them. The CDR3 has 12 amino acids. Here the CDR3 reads CSAFDSTDTQYF. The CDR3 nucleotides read TGCAGTGCATTTGACAGCACAGATACGCAGTATTTT.

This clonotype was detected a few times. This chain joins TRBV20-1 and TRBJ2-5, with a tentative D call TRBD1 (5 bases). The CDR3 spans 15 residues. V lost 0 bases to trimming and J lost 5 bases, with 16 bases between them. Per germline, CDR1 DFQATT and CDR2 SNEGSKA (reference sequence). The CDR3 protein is CSARDWAPQEETQYF. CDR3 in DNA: TGCAGTGCTAGAGATTGGGCACCACAGGAGGAGACCCAGTACTTC.

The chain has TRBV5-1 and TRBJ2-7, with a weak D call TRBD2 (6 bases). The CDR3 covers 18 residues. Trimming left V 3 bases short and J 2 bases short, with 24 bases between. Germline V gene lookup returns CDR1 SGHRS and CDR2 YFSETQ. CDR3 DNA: TGCGCCAGCAGCTCCCAATATCCTTTGACGGGAGCGCCCTACGAGCAGTACTTC. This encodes CASSSQYPLTGAPYEQYF.

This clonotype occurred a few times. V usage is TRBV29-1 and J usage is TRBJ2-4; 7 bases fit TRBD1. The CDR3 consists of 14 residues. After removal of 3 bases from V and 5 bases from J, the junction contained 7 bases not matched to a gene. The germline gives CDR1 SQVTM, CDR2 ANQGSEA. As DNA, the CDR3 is TGCAGCGTTGAGGGGGCAGGGGGAGAAAACATTCAGTACTTC. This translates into CSVEGAGGENIQYF. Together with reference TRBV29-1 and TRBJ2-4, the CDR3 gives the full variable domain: SAVISQKPSRDICQRGTSLTIQCQVDSQVTMMFWYRQQPGQSLTLIATANQGSEATYESGFVIDKFPISRPNLTFSTLTVSNMSPEDSSIYLCSVEGAGGENIQYFGAGTRLSVL.

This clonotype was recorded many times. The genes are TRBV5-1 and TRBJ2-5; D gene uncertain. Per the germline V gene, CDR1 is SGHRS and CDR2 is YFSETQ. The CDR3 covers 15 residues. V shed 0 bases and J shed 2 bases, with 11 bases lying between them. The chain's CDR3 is CASSLGNLRQETQYF. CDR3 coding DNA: TGCGCCAGCAGCTTGGGTAATTTGCGGCAAGAGACCCAGTACTTC. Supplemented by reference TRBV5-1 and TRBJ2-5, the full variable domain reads KAGVTQTPRYLIKTRGQQVTLSCSPISGHRSVSWYQQTPGQGLQFLFEYFSETQRNKGNFPGRFSGRQFSNSRSEMNVSTLELGDSALYLCASSLGNLRQETQYFGPGTRLLVL.

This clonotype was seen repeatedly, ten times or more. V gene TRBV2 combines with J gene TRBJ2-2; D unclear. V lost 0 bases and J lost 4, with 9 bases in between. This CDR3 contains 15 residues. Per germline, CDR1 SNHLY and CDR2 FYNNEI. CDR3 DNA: TGTGCCAGCAGTGAAGCGCTTGGGGTCACCGGGGAGCTGTTTTTT. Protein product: CASSEALGVTGELFF.

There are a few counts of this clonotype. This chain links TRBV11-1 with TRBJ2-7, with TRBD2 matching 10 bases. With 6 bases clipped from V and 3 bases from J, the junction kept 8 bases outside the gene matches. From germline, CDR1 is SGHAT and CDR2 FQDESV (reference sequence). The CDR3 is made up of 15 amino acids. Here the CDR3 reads CASSSSGSLNYEQYF. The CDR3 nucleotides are TGTGCCAGCAGTTCTAGCGGGAGTCTCAACTACGAGCAGTACTTC.

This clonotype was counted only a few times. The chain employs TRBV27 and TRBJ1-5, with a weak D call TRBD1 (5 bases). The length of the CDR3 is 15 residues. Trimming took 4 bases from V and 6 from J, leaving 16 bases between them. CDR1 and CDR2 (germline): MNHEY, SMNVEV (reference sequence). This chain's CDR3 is CASSSRVEMGQPQHF. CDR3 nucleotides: TGTGCCAGCAGTTCCAGGGTGGAGATGGGTCAGCCCCAGCATTTT.

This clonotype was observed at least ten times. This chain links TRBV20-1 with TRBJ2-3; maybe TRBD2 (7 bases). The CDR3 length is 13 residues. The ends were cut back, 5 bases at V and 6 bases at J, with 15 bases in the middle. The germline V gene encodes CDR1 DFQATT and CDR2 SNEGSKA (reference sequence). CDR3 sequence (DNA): TGCAGTGCTGGGGGGCGGGAGTACGATACGCAGTATTTT. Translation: CSAGGREYDTQYF.

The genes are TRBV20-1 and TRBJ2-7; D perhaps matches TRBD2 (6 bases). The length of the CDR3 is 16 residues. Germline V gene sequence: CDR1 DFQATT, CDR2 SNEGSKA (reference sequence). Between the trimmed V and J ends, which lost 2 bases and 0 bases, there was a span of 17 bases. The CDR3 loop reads CSARSTDGGSSYEQYF. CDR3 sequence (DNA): TGCAGTGCTAGATCGACGGACGGGGGAAGCTCCTACGAGCAGTACTTC.

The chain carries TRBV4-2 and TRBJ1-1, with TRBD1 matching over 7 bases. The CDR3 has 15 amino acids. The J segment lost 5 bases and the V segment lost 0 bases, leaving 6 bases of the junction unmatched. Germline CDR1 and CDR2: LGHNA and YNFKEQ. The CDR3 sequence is CASSQDRQGRTEAFF. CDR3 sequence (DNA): TGTGCCAGCAGCCAAGATCGACAGGGTCGAACTGAAGCTTTCTTT.